This T cell receptor beta chain derives from a study of control samples from healthy donors and cancer patients. Clones were sequenced by immunoSEQ multiplex PCR, and TCRdb holds only the in-frame ones, with some missing. The table records over 150,000 clones, more than 85% of them present only once. V lost 5 bases and J lost 0; bases outside the gene matches: 18. Per the germline V gene, CDR1 is SNHLY and CDR2 is FYNNEI. This CDR3 comprises 19 residues. The sample taken for sequencing was blood. This chain uses TRBV2 with TRBJ1-1, with 7 bases lining up with TRBD1. The TCR originated in a woman aged 40 to 49 in good health. The CDR3 bases are TGTGCCAGCAGTCCAACGGCGTACCCGGGACAGATAATGAACACTGAAGCTTTCTTT. Its protein is CASSPTAYPGQIMNTEAFF.